Only a few counts were recorded for the clone carrying this T cell receptor (beta chain). Its cognate antigen is unknown. Time point: pre-sensitization, week 0. Documented treatment: therapeutic diphenylcyclopropenone sensitization with weekly scalp DPC. TCRdb fed the RACE reads into MiXCR, producing one record per CDR3 protein. The sample lists around 180,000 distinct CDR3 sequences, around 30% occurring once. This entry belongs to a study of human T cells and chemical hapten exposure. Study outcomes and limitations: After DPC sensitization, TCRs above 1 in 1000 frequency showed no change.

The CDR3 spans 15 residues. The V gene's germline CDR1 is ENHRY and CDR2 SYGVKD. Trimming left V 4 bases short and J 0 bases short, with 12 bases between. Sequenced material: whole blood, taken in connection with sensitization to the hapten diphenylcyclopropenone (DPC). The sequence was collected from a woman in her twenties or thirties with alopecia areata. Some clones in this sample may be carry-over from other donors' samples. This chain uses TRBV10-3 with TRBJ2-5, with D unclear. The DNA for the CDR3 is TGTGCCATCAGTGGCTCTAGAGAGTACCAAGAGACCCAGTACTTC. Translating gives CAISGSREYQETQYF.